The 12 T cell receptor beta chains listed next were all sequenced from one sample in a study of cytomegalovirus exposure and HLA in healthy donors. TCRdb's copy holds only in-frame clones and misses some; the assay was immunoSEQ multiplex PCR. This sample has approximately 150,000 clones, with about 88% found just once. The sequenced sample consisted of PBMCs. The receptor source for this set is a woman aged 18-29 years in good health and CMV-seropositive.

CDR3 nucleotide sequence: TGCGCCAGCAGCCCAAGGGGGGGCCTCTATGGCTACACCTTC. This encodes CASSPRGGLYGYTF. The chain couples TRBV5-1 to TRBJ1-2; D may be TRBD1 (6 bases). CDR3 length equals 14 residues. V was cut by 4 bases and J by 4 bases, with 14 bases left in between. The germline gives CDR1 SGHRS, CDR2 YFSETQ. Complete variable domain (other parts from reference TRBV5-1 and TRBJ1-2): KAGVTQTPRYLIKTRGQQVTLSCSPISGHRSVSWYQQTPGQGLQFLFEYFSETQRNKGNFPGRFSGRQFSNSRSEMNVSTLELGDSALYLCASSPRGGLYGYTFGSGTRLTVV.

The CDR3 DNA follows: TGCGCCAGCAGCTTGGGGACAGCGTACCAAGAGACCCAGTACTTC. This sequence encodes CASSLGTAYQETQYF. The genes are TRBV5-1 and TRBJ2-5; D perhaps matches TRBD1 (6 bases). The CDR3 contains 15 residues. Germline CDR1 and CDR2: SGHRS and YFSETQ. V dropped 0 bases and J dropped 0 bases, with 9 bases sitting between them.

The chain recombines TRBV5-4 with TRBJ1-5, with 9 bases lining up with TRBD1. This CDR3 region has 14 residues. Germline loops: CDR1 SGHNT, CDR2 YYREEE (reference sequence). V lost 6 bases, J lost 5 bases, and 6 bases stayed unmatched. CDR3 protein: CASTTDRGHQPQHF. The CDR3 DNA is TGTGCCAGCACCACGGACAGGGGCCATCAGCCCCAGCATTTT. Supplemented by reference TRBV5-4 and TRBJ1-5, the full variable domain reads ETGVTQSPTHLIKTRGQQVTLRCSSQSGHNTVSWYQQALGQGPQFIFQYYREEENGRGNFPPRFSGLQFPNYSSELNVNALELDDSALYLCASTTDRGHQPQHFGDGTRLSIL.

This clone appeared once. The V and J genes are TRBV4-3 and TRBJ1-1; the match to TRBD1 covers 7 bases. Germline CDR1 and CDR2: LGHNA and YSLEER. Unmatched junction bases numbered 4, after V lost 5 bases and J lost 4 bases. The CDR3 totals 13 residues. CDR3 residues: CASSSTGLTEAFF. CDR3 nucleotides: TGCGCCAGCAGCTCGACAGGGCTCACTGAAGCTTTCTTT.

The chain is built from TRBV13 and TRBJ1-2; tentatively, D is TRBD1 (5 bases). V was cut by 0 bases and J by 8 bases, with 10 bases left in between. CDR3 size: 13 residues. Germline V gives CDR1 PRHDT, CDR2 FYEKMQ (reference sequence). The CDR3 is CASSLGRTPGYTF. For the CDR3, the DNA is TGTGCCAGCAGCTTAGGTCGGACACCGGGCTACACCTTC.

This CDR3 reads CAWSVLGGRAYEQYF. CDR3 in DNA: TGTGCCTGGAGTGTACTTGGCGGGAGAGCCTACGAGCAGTACTTC. This chain connects TRBV30 to TRBJ2-7; 7 nucleotides line up with TRBD2. V gave up 0 bases and J gave up 2 bases; unmatched junction bases: 7. The germline V gene has CDR1 GTSNPN and CDR2 SVGIG (reference sequence). This CDR3 spans 15 amino acids.

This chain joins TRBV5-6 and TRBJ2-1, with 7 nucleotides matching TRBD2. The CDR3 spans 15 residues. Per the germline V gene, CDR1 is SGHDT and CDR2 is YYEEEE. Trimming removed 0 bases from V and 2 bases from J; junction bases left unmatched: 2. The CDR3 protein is CASSLAAGPYNEQFF. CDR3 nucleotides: TGTGCCAGCAGCTTGGCAGCGGGACCCTACAATGAGCAGTTCTTC.

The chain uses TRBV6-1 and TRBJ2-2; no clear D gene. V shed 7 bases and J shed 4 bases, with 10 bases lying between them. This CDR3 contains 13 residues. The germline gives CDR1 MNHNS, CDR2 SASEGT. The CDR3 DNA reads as TGTGCCAGCATCCCACAGACCACCGGGGAGCTGTTTTTT. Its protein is CASIPQTTGELFF.

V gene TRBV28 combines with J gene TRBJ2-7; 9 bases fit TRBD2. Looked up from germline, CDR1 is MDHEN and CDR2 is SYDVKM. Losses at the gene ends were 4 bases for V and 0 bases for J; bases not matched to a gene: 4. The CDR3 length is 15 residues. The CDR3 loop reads CASSSVAGVSYEQYF. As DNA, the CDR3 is TGTGCCAGCAGTTCCGTAGCGGGAGTCTCCTACGAGCAGTACTTC.

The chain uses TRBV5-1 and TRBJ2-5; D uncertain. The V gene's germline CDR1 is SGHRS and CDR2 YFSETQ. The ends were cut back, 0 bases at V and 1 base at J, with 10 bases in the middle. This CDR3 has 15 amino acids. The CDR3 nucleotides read TGCGCCAGCAGCTTGGCGGCCAGGCGCCAAGAGACCCAGTACTTC. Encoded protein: CASSLAARRQETQYF. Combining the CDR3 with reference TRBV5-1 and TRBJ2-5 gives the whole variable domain KAGVTQTPRYLIKTRGQQVTLSCSPISGHRSVSWYQQTPGQGLQFLFEYFSETQRNKGNFPGRFSGRQFSNSRSEMNVSTLELGDSALYLCASSLAARRQETQYFGPGTRLLVL.

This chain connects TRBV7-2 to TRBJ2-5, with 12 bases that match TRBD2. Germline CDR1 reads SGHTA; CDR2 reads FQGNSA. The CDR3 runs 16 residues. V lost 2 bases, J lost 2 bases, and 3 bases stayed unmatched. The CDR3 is CASSLLAGGVQETQYF. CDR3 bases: TGTGCCAGCAGCTTACTAGCGGGAGGGGTACAAGAGACCCAGTACTTC.

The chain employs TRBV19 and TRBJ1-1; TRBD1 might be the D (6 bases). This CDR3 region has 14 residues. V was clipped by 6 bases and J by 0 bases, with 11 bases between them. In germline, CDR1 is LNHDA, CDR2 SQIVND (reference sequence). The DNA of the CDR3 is TGTGCCAGTAGGCCACAGGGAGTGAACACTGAAGCTTTCTTT. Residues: CASRPQGVNTEAFF. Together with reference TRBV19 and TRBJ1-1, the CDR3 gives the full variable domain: DGGITQSPKYLFRKEGQNVTLSCEQNLNHDAMYWYRQDPGQGLRLIYYSQIVNDFQKGDIAEGYSVSREKKESFPLTVTSAQKNPTAFYLCASRPQGVNTEAFFGQGTRLTVV.